The clone carrying this TCR beta chain has a count of ten or more. This CDR3 region has 15 residues. After removal of 10 bases from V and 3 bases from J, the junction contained 15 bases not matched to a gene. Germline V CDR1 and CDR2: ENHRY, SYGVKD. The data were taken from a study of identical twins. TCRdb re-called the 5' RACE reads with MiXCR, one entry per CDR3 protein. This sample yields roughly 1,500,000 distinct CDR3 sequences, of which more than 30% are seen a single time; over 0.25% belongs to the top ten. The sample taken for sequencing was cord blood. The origin of this receptor is a newborn girl in good health. J is TRBJ2-7 and V is TRBV10-3; TRBD1 aligns across 7 bases. CDR3 region: CATRQGTSQNYEQYF. The CDR3, as DNA: TGTGCCACTCGACAGGGAACCTCTCAGAACTACGAGCAGTACTTC.